This T cell receptor beta chain was retrieved from a study of control samples from healthy donors and cancer patients. Germline values: CDR1 LGHDT, CDR2 YNNKEL (reference sequence). The V end was cut by 1 base, the J end by 13 bases, with 17 bases between. CDR3 length: 14 amino acids. Some clones are missing from TCRdb's copy, which holds only in-frame ones; the method was immunoSEQ multiplex PCR. The data contain under 20,000 clones, approximately 86% of them singletons. This receptor was taken from a woman between 65 and 79 years old with colorectal cancer. J is TRBJ2-1 and V is TRBV3-1 (or the pseudogene TRBV3-2); D is possibly TRBD1 (6 bases). Sequenced: PBMCs. CDR3 sequence: CASSQGVAGVGQFF. CDR3 nucleotides: TGTGCCAGCAGCCAAGGTGTGGCAGGGGTAGGCCAGTTCTTC.